This paragraph reports one T cell receptor beta chain. Antigen unknown. This CDR3 is built from 16 residues. V was clipped by 3 bases and J by 2 bases; unmatched bases: 9. Germline CDR1 reads SGHRS; CDR2 reads YFSETQ. This entry belongs to a study of shared clonotypes between healthy human individuals. Study results and caveats: Sampling covered nothing but blood. Tissue TCR repertoires likely differ from those found in blood.

All donors qualified as healthy HIV-negative adults and had experienced no recent acute infections or vaccinations. The unsorted samples took around 81 million PBMCs to get genomic DNA. This table comes from immunoSEQ multiplex PCR, and its TCRdb copy is limited to in-frame clones, with some not included. In the table there are about 480,000 clones, over 60% of which are singletons. This receptor was identified in a woman in her thirties or forties in good health. Some clones in this sample may be carry-over from other donors' samples. The specimen sequenced was PBMCs. The J gene is TRBJ2-5, the V gene TRBV5-1; 8 bases fit TRBD2. CDR3 in DNA: TGCGCCAGCAGCTCCATATCCTTAGCGGGACAAGAGACCCAGTACTTC. It translates to CASSSISLAGQETQYF.